This record covers a single TCR beta chain. This CDR3 comprises 13 residues. Trimming pared 2 bases from V and 6 bases from J, leaving 7 bases between. The germline CDR1 and CDR2 sequences are LNHDA and SQIVND (reference sequence). Generated by immunoSEQ multiplex PCR, the TCRdb table keeps only in-frame clones and is missing some. The sample lists 100,000 to 150,000 clones; over 85% were seen once. This entry comes from a study of control samples from healthy donors and cancer patients. This receptor was taken from a man between 45 and 60 years old with head and neck cancer. The sequenced sample consisted of PBMCs. The rearrangement joins TRBV19 to TRBJ2-2; TRBD2 is a possible D gene (5 bases). The CDR3 region has the DNA TGTGCCAGTAGTATATCGGGGTCCGGGGAGCTGTTTTTT. Translation: CASSISGSGELFF. Full variable domain (missing parts from reference TRBV19 and TRBJ2-2): DGGITQSPKYLFRKEGQNVTLSCEQNLNHDAMYWYRQDPGQGLRLIYYSQIVNDFQKGDIAEGYSVSREKKESFPLTVTSAQKNPTAFYLCASSISGSGELFFGEGSRLTVL.